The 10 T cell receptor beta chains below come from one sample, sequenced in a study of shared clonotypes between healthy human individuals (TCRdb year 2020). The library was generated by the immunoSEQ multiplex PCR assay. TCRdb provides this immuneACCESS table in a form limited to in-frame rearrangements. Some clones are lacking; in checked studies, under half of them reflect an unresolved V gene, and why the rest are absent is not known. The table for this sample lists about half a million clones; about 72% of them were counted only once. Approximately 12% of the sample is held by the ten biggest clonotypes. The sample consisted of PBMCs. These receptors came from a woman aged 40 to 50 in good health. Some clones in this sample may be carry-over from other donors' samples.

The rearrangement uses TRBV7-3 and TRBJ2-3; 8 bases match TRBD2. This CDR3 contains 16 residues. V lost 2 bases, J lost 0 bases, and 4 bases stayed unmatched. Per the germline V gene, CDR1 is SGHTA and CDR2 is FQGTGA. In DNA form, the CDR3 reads TGTGCCAGCAGCTTAGGTCCTAGCGGGAGCACAGATACGCAGTATTTT. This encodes CASSLGPSGSTDTQYF.

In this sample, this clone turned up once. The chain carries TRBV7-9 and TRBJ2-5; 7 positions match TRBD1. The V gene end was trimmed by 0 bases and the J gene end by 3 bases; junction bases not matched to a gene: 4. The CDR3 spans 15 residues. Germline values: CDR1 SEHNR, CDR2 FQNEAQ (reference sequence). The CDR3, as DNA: TGTGCCAGCAGCTTAGCGCGAACAGGGGAAGAGACCCAGTACTTC. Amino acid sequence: CASSLARTGEETQYF.

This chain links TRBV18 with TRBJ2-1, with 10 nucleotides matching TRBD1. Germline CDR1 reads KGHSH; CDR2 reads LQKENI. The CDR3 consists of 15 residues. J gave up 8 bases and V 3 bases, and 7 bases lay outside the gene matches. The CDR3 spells CASSPSGTGVHEQFF. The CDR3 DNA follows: TGTGCCAGCTCACCCTCCGGGACAGGGGTGCATGAGCAGTTCTTC.

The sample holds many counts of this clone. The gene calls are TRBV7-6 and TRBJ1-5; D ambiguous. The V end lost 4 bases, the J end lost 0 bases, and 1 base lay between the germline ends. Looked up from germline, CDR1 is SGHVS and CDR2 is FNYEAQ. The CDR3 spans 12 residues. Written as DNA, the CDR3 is TGTGCCAGCAGCTATAGCAATCAGCCCCAGCATTTT. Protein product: CASSYSNQPQHF.

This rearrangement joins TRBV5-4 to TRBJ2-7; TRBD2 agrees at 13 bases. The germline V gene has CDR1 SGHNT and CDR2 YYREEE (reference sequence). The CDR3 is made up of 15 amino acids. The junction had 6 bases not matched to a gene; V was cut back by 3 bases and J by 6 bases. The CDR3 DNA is TGTGCCAGCAGCTCCGGACTAGCGGGAGTGGTCGAGCAGTACTTC. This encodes CASSSGLAGVVEQYF.

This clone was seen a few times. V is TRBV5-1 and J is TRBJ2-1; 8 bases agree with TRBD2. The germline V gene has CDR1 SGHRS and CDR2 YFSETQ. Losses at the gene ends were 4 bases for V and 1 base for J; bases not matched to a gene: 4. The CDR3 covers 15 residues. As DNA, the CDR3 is TGCGCCAGCAGCGTTAGCGGGATTTCCTACAATGAGCAGTTCTTC. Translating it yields CASSVSGISYNEQFF.

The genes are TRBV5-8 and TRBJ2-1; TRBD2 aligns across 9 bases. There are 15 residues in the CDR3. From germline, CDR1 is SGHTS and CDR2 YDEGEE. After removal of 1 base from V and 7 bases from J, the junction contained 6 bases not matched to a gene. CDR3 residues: CASSLRLAEGNEQFF. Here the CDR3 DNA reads TGTGCCAGCAGCTTGAGACTAGCGGAGGGGAATGAGCAGTTCTTC.

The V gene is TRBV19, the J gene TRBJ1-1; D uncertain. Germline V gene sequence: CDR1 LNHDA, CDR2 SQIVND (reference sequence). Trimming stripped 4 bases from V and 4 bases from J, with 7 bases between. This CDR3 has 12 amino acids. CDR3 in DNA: TGTGCCAGTAGTAAACGGGGCACTGAAGCTTTCTTT. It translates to CASSKRGTEAFF. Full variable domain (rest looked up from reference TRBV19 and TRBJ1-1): DGGITQSPKYLFRKEGQNVTLSCEQNLNHDAMYWYRQDPGQGLRLIYYSQIVNDFQKGDIAEGYSVSREKKESFPLTVTSAQKNPTAFYLCASSKRGTEAFFGQGTRLTVV.

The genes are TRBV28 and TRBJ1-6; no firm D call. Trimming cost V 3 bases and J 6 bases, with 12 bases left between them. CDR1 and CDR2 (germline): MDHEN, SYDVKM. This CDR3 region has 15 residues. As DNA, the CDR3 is TGTGCCAGCAGTTTCCCCGGACGTCCTAATTCACCCCTCCACTTT. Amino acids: CASSFPGRPNSPLHF.

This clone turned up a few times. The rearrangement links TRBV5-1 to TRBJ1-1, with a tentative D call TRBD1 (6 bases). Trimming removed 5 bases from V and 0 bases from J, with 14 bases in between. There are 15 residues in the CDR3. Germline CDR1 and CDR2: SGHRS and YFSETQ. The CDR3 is CASSLQGFMNTEAFF. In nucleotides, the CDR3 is TGCGCCAGCAGTCTCCAGGGGTTTATGAACACTGAAGCTTTCTTT.